A single TCR beta chain is shown here with its context. The entry originates in a study of T cells in women clearing cervical HPV infection. TCRdb's table, derived via immunoSEQ multiplex PCR, lists solely in-frame clones and lacks some. The table lists about 30,000 clones, with around 3.2% in the top ten. The sequenced sample was blood buffy coat. The receptor was derived from a woman between 18 and 70 years old with a cervical HPV16 infection that either progressed to CIN3+ or cleared (not recorded which).

The CDR3 spells CASSLEGGRAGYTF. The sequenced CDR3 bases are TGCGCCAGCAGCTTGGAAGGTGGCAGGGCTGGC. The V and J genes are TRBV5-1 and TRBJ1-2; tentative D call: TRBD1 (5 bases). The CDR3 extends 3 residues past the end of the read, so its final part is completed from the germline J gene. Trimming took off 0 bases at V and 7 bases at J, with 13 bases between the two ends. CDR1 SGHRS and CDR2 YFSETQ come from the germline V gene. The CDR3 runs 14 residues.